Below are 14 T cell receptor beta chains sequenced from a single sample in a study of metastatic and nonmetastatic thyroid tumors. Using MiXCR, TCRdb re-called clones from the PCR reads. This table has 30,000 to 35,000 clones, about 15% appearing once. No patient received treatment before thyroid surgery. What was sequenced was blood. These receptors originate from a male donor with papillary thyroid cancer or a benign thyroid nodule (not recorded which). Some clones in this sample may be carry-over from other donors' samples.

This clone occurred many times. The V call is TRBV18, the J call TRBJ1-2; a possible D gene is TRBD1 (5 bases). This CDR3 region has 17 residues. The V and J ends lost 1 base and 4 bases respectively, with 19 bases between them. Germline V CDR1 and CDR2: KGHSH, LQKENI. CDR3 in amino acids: CASSPRDGRGLSYGYTF. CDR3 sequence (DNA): TGTGCCAGCTCACCACGGGACGGGAGGGGATTAAGCTATGGCTACACCTTC.

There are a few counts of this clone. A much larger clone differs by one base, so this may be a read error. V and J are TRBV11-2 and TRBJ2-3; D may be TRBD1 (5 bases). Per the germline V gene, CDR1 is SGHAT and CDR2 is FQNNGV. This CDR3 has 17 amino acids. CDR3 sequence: CASRSGKLNTPTGTQYF. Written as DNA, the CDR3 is TGTGCCAGCCGGTCAGGGAAGCTTAATACCCCCACAGGTACGCAGTATTTT.

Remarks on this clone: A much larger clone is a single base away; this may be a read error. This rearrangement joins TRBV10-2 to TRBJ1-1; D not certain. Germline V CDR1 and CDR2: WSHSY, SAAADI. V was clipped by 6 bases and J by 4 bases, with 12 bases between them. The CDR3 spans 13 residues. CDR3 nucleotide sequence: TGCGCCAGCAGCCACCCACCGGTCACTGAAGCTTTCTTT. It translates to CASSHPPVTEAFF.

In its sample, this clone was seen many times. Here the CDR3 reads CASSSRPGPNYGYTF. CDR3 coding DNA: TGTGCCAGCAGTTCGAGGCCAGGCCCTAACTATGGCTACACCTTC. The chain uses TRBV28 and TRBJ1-2; no definite D call. V was trimmed by 4 bases and J by 0 bases, leaving 12 bases between them. Germline V gene data show CDR1 as MDHEN and CDR2 as SYDVKM. This CDR3 region has 15 residues.

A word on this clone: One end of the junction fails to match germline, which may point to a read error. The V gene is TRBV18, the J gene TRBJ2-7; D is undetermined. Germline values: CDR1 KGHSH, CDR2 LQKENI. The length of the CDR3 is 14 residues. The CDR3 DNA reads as TGTTCCAGCACCAGTTCACGTGCCGACTACGAGCAGTACTTC. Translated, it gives CSSTSSRADYEQYF.

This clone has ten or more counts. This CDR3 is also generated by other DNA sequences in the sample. In nucleotides, the CDR3 is TGTGCCAGCAGTCCTGGGACTAGCGGGAGCCCCAGGGGCGAGCAGTACTTC. It yields the protein CASSPGTSGSPRGEQYF. The chain is built from TRBV28 and TRBJ2-7, with 14 bases lining up with TRBD2. CDR3 length equals 17 residues. Germline trimming cut 5 bases from V and 6 bases from J; bases unmatched to any gene: 12. Germline CDR1 is MDHEN and CDR2 is SYDVKM.

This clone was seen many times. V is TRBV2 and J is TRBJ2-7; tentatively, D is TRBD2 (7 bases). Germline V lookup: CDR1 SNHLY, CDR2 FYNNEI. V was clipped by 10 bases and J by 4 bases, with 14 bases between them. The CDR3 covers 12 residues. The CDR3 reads CAIGRDTYEQYF. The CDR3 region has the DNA TGTGCCATAGGGAGGGACACTTACGAGCAGTACTTC.

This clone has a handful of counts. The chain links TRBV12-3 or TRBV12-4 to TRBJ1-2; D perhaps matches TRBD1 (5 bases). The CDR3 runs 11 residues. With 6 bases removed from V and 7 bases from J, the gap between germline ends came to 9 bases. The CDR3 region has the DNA TGTGCCAGCAGCAAGGGGACTGGCTACACCTTC. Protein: CASSKGTGYTF.

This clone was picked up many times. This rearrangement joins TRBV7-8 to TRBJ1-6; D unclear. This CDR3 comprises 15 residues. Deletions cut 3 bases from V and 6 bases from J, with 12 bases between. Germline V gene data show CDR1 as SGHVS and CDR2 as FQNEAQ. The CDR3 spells CASSFGSESNSPLHF. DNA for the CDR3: TGTGCCAGCAGCTTTGGGTCAGAGAGTAATTCACCCCTCCACTTT.

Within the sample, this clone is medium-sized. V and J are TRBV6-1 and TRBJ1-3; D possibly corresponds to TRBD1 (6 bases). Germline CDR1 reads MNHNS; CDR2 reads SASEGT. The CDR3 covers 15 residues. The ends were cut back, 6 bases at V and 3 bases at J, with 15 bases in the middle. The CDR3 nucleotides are TGTGCCAGCAGGAGAAATGGACAGCTTGGAAACACCATATATTTT. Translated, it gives CASRRNGQLGNTIYF.

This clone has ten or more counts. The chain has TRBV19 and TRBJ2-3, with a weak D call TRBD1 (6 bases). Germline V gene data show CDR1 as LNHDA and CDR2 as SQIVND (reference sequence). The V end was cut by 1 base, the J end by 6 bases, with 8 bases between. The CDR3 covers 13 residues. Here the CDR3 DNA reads TGTGCCAGTAGTATAGCGCAGGGGGATACGCAGTATTTT. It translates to CASSIAQGDTQYF.

In DNA, the CDR3 is TGTGCCAGCAGTCGAACAGGCCGTGAAGCTTTCTTT. It is translated as CASSRTGREAFF. The V and J genes are TRBV6-2 or TRBV6-3 and TRBJ1-1; D might be TRBD1 (5 bases). V was shortened by 5 bases and J by 7 bases, with 11 bases between the two germline ends. The CDR3 runs to 12 residues. Per germline, CDR1 MNHEY and CDR2 SVGEGT.

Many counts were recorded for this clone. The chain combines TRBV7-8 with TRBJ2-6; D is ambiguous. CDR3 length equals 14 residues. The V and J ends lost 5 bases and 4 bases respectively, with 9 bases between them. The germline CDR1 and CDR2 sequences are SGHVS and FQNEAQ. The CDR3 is CASSLLRGANVLTF. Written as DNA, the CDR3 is TGTGCCAGCAGCCTTCTCCGCGGGGCCAACGTCCTGACTTTC.

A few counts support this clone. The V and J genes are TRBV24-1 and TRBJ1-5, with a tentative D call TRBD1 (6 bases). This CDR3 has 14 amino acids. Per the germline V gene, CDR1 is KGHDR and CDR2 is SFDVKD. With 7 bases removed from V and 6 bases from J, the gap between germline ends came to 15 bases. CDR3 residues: CATRAGEWGQPQHF. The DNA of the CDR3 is TGTGCCACCAGAGCAGGGGAATGGGGTCAGCCCCAGCATTTT.